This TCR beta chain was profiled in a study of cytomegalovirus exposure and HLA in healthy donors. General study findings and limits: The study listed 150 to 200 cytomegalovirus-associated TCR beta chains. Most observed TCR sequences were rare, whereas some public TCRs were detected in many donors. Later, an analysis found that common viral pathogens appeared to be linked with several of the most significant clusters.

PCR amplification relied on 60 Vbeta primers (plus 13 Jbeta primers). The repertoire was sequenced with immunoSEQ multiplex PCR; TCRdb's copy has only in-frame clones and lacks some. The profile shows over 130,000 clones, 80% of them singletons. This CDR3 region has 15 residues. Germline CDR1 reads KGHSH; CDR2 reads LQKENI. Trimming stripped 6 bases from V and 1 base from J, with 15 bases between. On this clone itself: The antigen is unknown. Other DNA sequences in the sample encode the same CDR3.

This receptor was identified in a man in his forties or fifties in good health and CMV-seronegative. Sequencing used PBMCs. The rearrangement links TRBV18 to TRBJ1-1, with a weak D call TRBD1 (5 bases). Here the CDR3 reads CASSPNGGTNTEAFF. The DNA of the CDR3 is TGTGCCAGCTCTCCTAACGGGGGAACGAACACTGAAGCTTTCTTT. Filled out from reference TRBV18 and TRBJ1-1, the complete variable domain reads NAGVMQNPRHLVRRRGQEARLRCSPMKGHSHVYWYRQLPEEGLKFMVYLQKENIIDESGMPKERFSAEFPKEGPSILRIQQVVRGDSAAYFCASSPNGGTNTEAFFGQGTRLTVV.